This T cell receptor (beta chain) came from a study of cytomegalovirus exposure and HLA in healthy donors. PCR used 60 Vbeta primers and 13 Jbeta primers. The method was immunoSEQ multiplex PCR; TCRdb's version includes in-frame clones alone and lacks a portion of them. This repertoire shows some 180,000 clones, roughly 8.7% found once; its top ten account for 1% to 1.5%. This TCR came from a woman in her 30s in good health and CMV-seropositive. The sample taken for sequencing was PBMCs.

Written as DNA, the CDR3 is TGTGCCAGCAGAGAGCTTTCGGGGACTAGCGGGAAATACAATGAGCAGTTCTTC. Its translation is CASRELSGTSGKYNEQFF. The chain is built from TRBV2 and TRBJ2-1; 13 nucleotides align to TRBD2. The CDR3 is made up of 18 amino acids. The ends lost 6 bases at V and 4 bases at J; junction bases unmatched: 12. Germline V CDR1 and CDR2: SNHLY, FYNNEI. The entire variable domain, with the rest obtained from reference TRBV2 and TRBJ2-1, is as follows: EPEVTQTPSHQVTQMGQEVILRCVPISNHLYFYWYRQILGQKVEFLVSFYNNEISEKSEIFDDQFSVERPDGSNFTLKIRSTKLEDSAMYFCASRELSGTSGKYNEQFFGPGTRLTVL.